The 22 T cell receptor beta chains below all came from one sample that was sequenced in a study of post-analysis software for immune sequencing data (dated by TCRdb to 2014 to 2015). Results and caveats for the whole study, not just this receptor: A handful of TRBV segments, including TRBV5-6, TRBV5-1 and TRBV20-1, were significantly more frequent in patients than controls.

Library preparation employed PCR. The listed sequencing device is Illumina HiSeq 2500. To reduce PCR and sequencing biases, unique molecular identifiers were incorporated into the TCR beta cDNA libraries. In-frame beta chains were kept once TCRdb had trimmed the public reads at Q25 with fastp and called clones with MiXCR. Every entry covers one CDR3 protein and lists the most common genes and DNA from its rows. The sample table holds hundreds of thousands of distinct CDR3 sequences, of which around 60% were seen once. About 10% of the sample is held by the ten biggest clonotypes. These receptors have no identified antigens. The material sequenced was blood. Receptors were obtained from a girl aged 2-10 years with multiple sclerosis.

With respect to this clonotype: One end of the junction varies from germline; a read error may be responsible. V gene TRBV7-3 combines with J gene TRBJ2-1, with 13 bases that match TRBD2. The CDR3 covers 15 residues. Looked up from germline, CDR1 is SGHTA and CDR2 is FQGTGA. The CDR3 protein is CAGSFGLAGVDEQFF. DNA of the CDR3: TGTGCCGGCAGCTTCGGACTAGCGGGAGTCGACGAGCAGTTCTTC.

V and J are TRBV12-3 or TRBV12-4 and TRBJ2-1, with TRBD1 as a possible D gene (6 bases). V lost 6 bases, J lost 4 bases, and 13 bases lay in between. The CDR3 has 14 residues. The CDR3 here is CASRATQGYNEQFF. As DNA, the CDR3 is TGTGCCAGCAGGGCCACGCAGGGGTACAATGAGCAGTTCTTC.

This chain links TRBV6-6 with TRBJ1-2; maybe TRBD1 (6 bases). The V end lost 6 bases, the J end lost 6 bases, and 8 bases lay between the germline ends. The CDR3 spans 11 residues. Germline CDR1 is MNHNY and CDR2 is SVGAGI (reference sequence). Here the CDR3 reads CASRSGDGYTF. CDR3 DNA: TGTGCCAGCAGATCAGGGGATGGCTACACCTTC.

The chain links TRBV10-3 to TRBJ2-1, with TRBD2 as a possible D gene (6 bases). Between the trimmed V and J ends, which lost 4 bases and 4 bases, there was a span of 17 bases. Germline V gene data show CDR1 as ENHRY and CDR2 as SYGVKD. The CDR3 has 16 residues. CDR3 region: CAISGGGRSGYNEQFF. The CDR3 DNA reads TGTGCCATCAGTGGTGGGGGGAGGTCAGGGTACAATGAGCAGTTCTTC.

This clonotype was counted a few times. This chain joins TRBV15 and TRBJ2-7; D uncertain. There are 14 residues in the CDR3. Germline V CDR1 and CDR2: LNHNV, YYDKDF (reference sequence). Trimming took 0 bases from V and 4 from J, leaving 10 bases between them. The CDR3 region has the DNA TGTGCCACCAGCAGAGAACAAACCAGATACGAGCAGTACTTC. Its protein product is CATSREQTRYEQYF.

The CDR3: CASSFDRGNQPQHF. DNA for the CDR3: TGTGCCAGCAGTTTCGACAGGGGAAACCAGCCCCAGCATTTT. This rearrangement joins TRBV6-2 or TRBV6-3 to TRBJ1-5, with 8 positions matching TRBD1. V dropped 4 bases and J dropped 7; count of bases not matched to a gene: 6. This CDR3 has 14 residues. Germline values: CDR1 MNHEY, CDR2 SVGEGT.

The chain is built from TRBV5-5 and TRBJ2-5, with D uncertain. V shed 5 bases and J shed 2 bases, with 13 bases lying between them. The CDR3 runs to 14 residues. The germline V gene encodes CDR1 SGHKS and CDR2 YYEKEE (reference sequence). The CDR3 nucleotides are TGTGCCAGCAGTTTAGGGTCTGTTCAAGAGACCCAGTACTTC. It is translated as CASSLGSVQETQYF.

CDR3 loop: CSARVVVAGGLGFEQYF. As DNA, the CDR3 is TGCAGTGCTAGAGTGGTAGTAGCGGGAGGGCTCGGTTTCGAGCAGTACTTC. V usage is TRBV20-1 and J usage is TRBJ2-5; TRBD2 aligns across 11 bases. The J call may be wrong; the DNA end is better matched by TRBJ2-7. This CDR3 contains 17 residues. Germline CDR1 reads DFQATT; CDR2 reads SNEGSKA (reference sequence).

The chain recombines TRBV6-5 with TRBJ2-1; D unresolved. Trimming stripped 6 bases from V and 5 bases from J, with 17 bases between. CDR1 and CDR2 (germline): MNHEY, SVGAGI. This CDR3 comprises 15 residues. DNA of the CDR3: TGTGCCAGCAGGCCGCAGCCTCACATTCACAATGAGCAGTTCTTC. Translation gives CASRPQPHIHNEQFF.

This sequence joins TRBV7-9 and TRBJ2-5; D call uncertain. The V gene's germline CDR1 is SEHNR and CDR2 FQNEAQ (reference sequence). Trimming took 5 bases from V and 4 from J, leaving 11 bases between them. The CDR3 extends over 13 amino acids. The CDR3 DNA sequence: TGTGCCAGCAGCCGGAGTGGGGTAGAGACCCAGTACTTC. Amino acid sequence: CASSRSGVETQYF.

The J gene is TRBJ2-5, the V gene TRBV20-1; TRBD2 is a possible D gene (7 bases). Trimming took off 5 bases at V and 0 bases at J, with 22 bases between the two ends. The CDR3 is 17 amino acids. The germline CDR1 and CDR2 sequences are DFQATT and SNEGSKA (reference sequence). CDR3 loop: CSALGWGGDINQETQYF. In DNA form, the CDR3 reads TGCAGTGCTCTGGGCTGGGGGGGGGACATAAACCAAGAGACCCAGTACTTC.

The V call is TRBV3-1, the J call TRBJ1-1, with D possibly TRBD1 on 6 matching bases. The CDR3 has 13 amino acids. The germline V gene has CDR1 LGHDT and CDR2 YNNKEL (reference sequence). V was clipped by 4 bases and J by 4 bases, with 10 bases between them. The CDR3 sequence is CASSPGATTEAFF. The CDR3 bases are TGTGCCAGCAGCCCGGGGGCGACCACTGAAGCTTTCTTT.

The J gene is TRBJ2-1, the V gene TRBV5-5; tentatively, D is TRBD2 (5 bases). This CDR3 region has 13 residues. The V gene's germline CDR1 is SGHKS and CDR2 YYEKEE (reference sequence). Deletions cut 5 bases from V and 9 bases from J, with 15 bases between. This CDR3 is CASSLLVSSEQFF. The CDR3 bases are TGTGCCAGCAGTCTACTAGTAAGCAGTGAGCAGTTCTTC.

This clonotype occurred a few times. The chain recombines TRBV28 with TRBJ2-5; a possible D gene is TRBD1 (5 bases). CDR1 is MDHEN, CDR2 SYDVKM, per germline. The CDR3 sequence is 14 residues long. Deletions cut 5 bases from V and 1 base from J, with 11 bases between. This CDR3 reads CASSPDRIQETQYF. The CDR3 DNA sequence: TGTGCCAGCAGTCCCGACAGAATCCAAGAGACCCAGTACTTC.

This rearrangement joins TRBV7-9 to TRBJ2-7, with no clear D. Per germline, CDR1 SEHNR and CDR2 FQNEAQ (reference sequence). The CDR3 has 14 residues. V lost 4 bases to trimming and J lost 5 bases, with 15 bases between them. The DNA of the CDR3 is TGTGCCAGCAGCTCATACAAAATCGGCGACGAGCAGTACTTC. Translated, it gives CASSSYKIGDEQYF.

This clonotype was counted only a few times. The chain couples TRBV12-3 or TRBV12-4 to TRBJ2-5, with D perhaps being TRBD1 or TRBD2 (5 bases each). Near its end, the DNA agrees better with TRBJ2-7, so the J call may be wrong. This CDR3 is 14 amino acids long. CDR3 amino acids: CASSLRDPGYEQYF. The CDR3 bases are TGTGCCAGCAGTCTTCGGGACCCCGGTTACGAGCAGTACTTC.

This clonotype has just a few counts. The chain recombines TRBV9 with TRBJ1-2; TRBD1 is a possible D gene (6 bases). Between the trimmed V and J ends, which lost 3 bases and 8 bases, there was a span of 17 bases. Per germline, CDR1 SGDLS and CDR2 YYNGEE. The CDR3 loop spans 14 amino acids. CDR3 residues: CASSAQTGSGGYTF. In DNA, the CDR3 is TGTGCCAGCAGCGCCCAAACAGGGTCGGGAGGCTACACCTTC.

In the case of this clonotype: Here the CDR3 omits its conserved ending phenylalanine or tryptophan, so a read error is the likely source. The chain uses TRBV5-1 and TRBJ2-6, with a weak D call TRBD2 (5 bases). Germline V gives CDR1 SGHRS, CDR2 YFSETQ. The CDR3 length is 18 residues. CDR3 sequence: CASNLEAAVLSGANVLTY. The CDR3, as DNA: TGCGCCAGCAACTTGGAGGCAGCAGTCCTCTCTGGGGCCAACGTCCTGACTTAC.

This clonotype was detected a few times. The chain has TRBV11-2 and TRBJ2-7; 9 bases are shared with TRBD2. Germline V lookup: CDR1 SGHAT, CDR2 FQNNGV. After removal of 4 bases from V and 4 bases from J, the junction contained 11 bases not matched to a gene. The CDR3 is 16 amino acids. In DNA, the CDR3 is TGTGCCAGCAGCTCAACACTAGCGGGTGACGAATACGAGCAGTACTTC. This encodes CASSSTLAGDEYEQYF. Complete variable domain (other parts from reference TRBV11-2 and TRBJ2-7): EAGVAQSPRYKIIEKRQSVAFWCNPISGHATLYWYQQILGQGPKLLIQFQNNGVVDDSQLPKDRFSAERLKGVDSTLKIQPAKLEDSAVYLCASSSTLAGDEYEQYFGPGTRLTVT.

This clonotype was found once. The gene calls are TRBV20-1 and TRBJ1-2; 7 bases fit TRBD1. This CDR3 spans 14 amino acids. Germline V lookup: CDR1 DFQATT, CDR2 SNEGSKA (reference sequence). J was trimmed by 1 base and V by 1 base; bases with no gene match: 3. Here the CDR3 reads CSARGQGVNYGYTF. The CDR3 DNA reads as TGCAGTGCTAGAGGTCAGGGGGTTAACTATGGCTACACCTTC.

This clonotype has just a few counts. The chain carries TRBV6-5 and TRBJ2-1; 12 positions agree with TRBD2. CDR1 and CDR2 from the germline V gene are MNHEY and SVGAGI. The V and J ends lost 2 bases and 5 bases, in that order; junction bases with no gene match: 4. There are 16 residues in the CDR3. The CDR3 DNA follows: TGTGCCAGCAGTTACAGAGGACTAGCGGGAAACAATGAGCAGTTCTTC. This gives the protein CASSYRGLAGNNEQFF.

This clonotype occurred once. V and J are TRBV20-1 and TRBJ2-5; D tentatively reads TRBD1 or TRBD2 (6 bases each). Germline CDR1 DFQATT, CDR2 SNEGSKA (reference sequence). The CDR3 contains 13 residues. Trimming pared 4 bases from V and 10 bases from J, leaving 19 bases between. This CDR3 is CSANGGLPGIQYF. The CDR3 nucleotides are TGCAGTGCTAACGGGGGCCTTCCGGGAATCCAGTACTTC.